This record covers a single TCR beta chain. This clone has only a few counts. Its antigen has not been determined. Per-base qualities were not stored, and no clone one base away is much larger. On the immunoSEQ human TCRbeta survey platform, a two-step multiplex PCR amplified and barcoded the TCRbeta CDR3 regions. Libraries were sequenced on Illumina instruments, with IgH sequenced in parallel from the same samples. Turning to the authors' computational methods: Raw reads were filtered against IMGT V, D, J definitions and were binned using a nearest-neighbor algorithm so that PCR and sequencing errors were removed. Clones were defined as identical nucleotide sequences, and differential abundance between tissues was assessed by per-clone Fisher exact tests with a pFDR threshold of p<0.01. Clones whose frequencies were too low for statistical inference were excluded by a minimum inclusion filter of 10 in either sample. The immunoSEQ Analyzer was used for pairwise clonal comparisons, and IMGT tools were used to assess gene family usage. The table comes from immuneACCESS by way of TCRdb, which keeps in-frame sequences with V and J called. Part of the clones is missing from these tables; in studies checked, under half for an unresolved V gene and the rest for unknown reasons. V, J and clone size are those of that table, while D and trimming were read from the DNA. Within this sample are more than 85,000 clones, with roughly 70% of them counted one time only. Approximately 1.9% of the sample lies in the top ten.

The data stem from a study of fetal regulatory T cell absence and autoimmunity (dated by TCRdb to between 2016 and 2019). The study in broad terms: Exocrine pancreas autoimmunity was observed in the IPEX patients in the absence of clinical diabetes.

For repertoire sequencing, genomic DNA was processed from frozen pancreas tissue. The DNeasy Blood and Tissue Kit was used to extract about 1.9-3 ug of genomic DNA from either umbilical cord blood or frozen pancreas. The germline V gene (reference sequence) sets CDR1 to LNHDA and CDR2 to SQIVND. The V and J ends are trimmed by 6 bases and 0 bases, leaving 5 bases between them. The CDR3, cysteine through phenylalanine, is 12 amino acids long. The CDR3 DNA has 36 bases and is translated from base 1. General conclusions and limits of the study: The oligoclonal enrichment was taken as support for antigen-driven autoimmunity in the pancreas before birth in IPEX syndrome. TRB gene family usage was broadly similar between cord blood and pancreas, resembling published neonatal and adult repertoires. Significant oligoclonal enrichment of the TCR compartment was observed in pancreas versus cord blood, with some top clones enriched more than 100-fold.

The source is a male donor with IPEX syndrome. The sequence is built from TRBV19 and TRBJ1-1; the D gene remains uncertain. Sequencing used pancreas tissue. The DNA reads TGTGCCAGTAGCAAATTGAACACTGAAGCTTTCTTT. It specifies CASSKLNTEAFF.